A single T cell receptor beta chain is shown here with its context. The specificity of this receptor is unknown. No base-level quality is on record; no much larger clone is a single base apart. This entry is derived from a study of OX40 agonist ivuxolimab in advanced cancers. About the study as a whole: The costimulatory receptor OX40 (CD134) was targeted by ivuxolimab, a fully human IgG2 agonistic monoclonal antibody. Intravenous ivuxolimab was administered to patients every 2 weeks at six dose levels: 0.01, 0.1, 0.3, 1.5, 3 and 10 mg/kg. Of the approximately 53 patients in dose escalation, 19 had hepatocellular carcinoma, roughly 15 had melanoma, 9 had renal cell carcinoma and 9 had head and neck cancer. A male proportion of under 85% and a mean age of approximately 61 years, ranging from 23 to 79, were recorded for the dose-escalation cohort. Prior anti-PD-1, anti-PD-L1 or anti-CTLA-4 therapy was permitted, and approximately 41% of dose-escalation patients had received checkpoint inhibitors. Partial responses occurred in three dose-escalation patients: two with cutaneous melanoma and one with hepatocellular carcinoma. The point of sequencing TCRbeta in the periphery was to test whether ivuxolimab changed TCR sequence diversity and drove clonal T-cell expansion. The paper describes the monotherapy dose-escalation part (N ≈ 52 patients) of the phase I trial of ivuxolimab.

Patients with a history of autoimmune disease or receiving systemic immunosuppression were excluded from the trial. Peripheral blood for TCR sequencing was collected from all dose cohorts at baseline, on cycle 4 day 1, and on cycle 7 day 1. Samples came from an open-label, multicenter, first-in-human phase I dose-escalation trial of ivuxolimab. Adults with locally advanced or metastatic melanoma, renal cell, hepatocellular, or head and neck squamous cell carcinoma were enrolled in the trial. Before TCR sequencing, CD4+ and CD8+ T cells were separately sorted from peripheral blood. To sequence the TCRbeta CDR3 region, genomic DNA was isolated from the sorted cells. The immunoSEQ Assay was used for sequencing of TCRbeta CDR3 regions. TCRdb retrieved this table from immuneACCESS and kept in-frame rearrangements only. Not all clones are present; in checked studies, unresolved V genes account for under half, and no reason is known for the remainder. This sample holds approximately 90,000 clones; 75% to 95% were observed only once. Around 1.6% of the sample belongs to the ten largest clones.

The full study reports these points: After ivuxolimab, expanded clones were on average more numerous among CD8+ T cells than among CD4+ T cells. Antigen specificity was not determined for the clonally expanded peripheral T cells. Partial responders in the 0.1-3.0 mg/kg groups had among the lowest normalized peripheral clonal expansion, especially among CD8+ T cells. Low levels of normalized T-cell clonal expansion were also seen in some patients who did not respond. At doses of 0.1 to 3.0 mg/kg, clonal expansion of both CD4+ and CD8+ blood T cells was observed from baseline to week 6.

The sample in question was CD4+ or CD8+ T cells sorted from blood, obtained in a trial of the OX40 agonist ivuxolimab. The TCR sequence derives from an adult with an advanced solid tumor such as melanoma, head and neck, liver or kidney cancer.

The CDR3 sequence is CASSPQGSTEAFF. The nucleotide sequence is TGCGCCAGCAGTCCACAGGGTAGCACTGAAGCTTTCTTT. The chain is assembled from TRBV10-2 and TRBJ1-1, and TRBD1 may be the D gene, going by 6 matching bases. Reading the germline V gene gives CDR1 WSHSY and CDR2 SAAADI. V loses 5 bases, J loses 4 bases, and the germline ends lie 11 bases apart. The CDR3 holds 13 amino acids from the cysteine to the phenylalanine. Of the read, only the CDR3 DNA is kept; its 39 bases are in frame from base 1.